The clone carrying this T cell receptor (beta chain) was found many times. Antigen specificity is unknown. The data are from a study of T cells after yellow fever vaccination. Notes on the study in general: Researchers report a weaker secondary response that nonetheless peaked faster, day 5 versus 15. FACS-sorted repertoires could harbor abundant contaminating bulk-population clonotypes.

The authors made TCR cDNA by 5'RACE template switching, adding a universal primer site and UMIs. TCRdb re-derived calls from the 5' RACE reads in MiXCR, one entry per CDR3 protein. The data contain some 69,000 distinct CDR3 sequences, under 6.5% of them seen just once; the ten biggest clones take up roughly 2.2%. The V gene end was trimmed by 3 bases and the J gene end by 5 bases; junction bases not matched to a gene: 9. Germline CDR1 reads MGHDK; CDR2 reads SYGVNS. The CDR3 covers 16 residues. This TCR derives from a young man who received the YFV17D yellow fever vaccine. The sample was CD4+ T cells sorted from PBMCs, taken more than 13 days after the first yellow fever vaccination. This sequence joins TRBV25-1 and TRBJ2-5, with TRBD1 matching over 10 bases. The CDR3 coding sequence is TGTGCCAGCAGTGACCCCGGGACAGGGGTGGGGGAGACCCAGTACTTC. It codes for CASSDPGTGVGETQYF.